The rows below give T cell receptor beta chains drawn from one sample of a study of T cells in localized non-small cell lung cancer. Some clones are missing from TCRdb's copy, which holds only in-frame ones; the method was immunoSEQ multiplex PCR. The sample holds about 22,000 clones, about nine tenths seen once. This sample comprised PBMCs, obtained before any cancer treatment. Receptors originate from a man aged 35 to 69 with stage II squamous cell lung carcinoma. Each CDR3 is given with its conserved first and last residue. A D gene is named only where the DNA matches it firmly. Where a row states a size, it is once, few, many or the class of an expanded clone; other rows omit it.

d_call clone_size v_call cdr3_aa
. . TRBV30 CAWSVKGSSGNTIYF
TRBD1 . TRBV27 CASSLPGQVEQYF
TRBD2 . TRBV6-5 CASSYAGGLEETQYF
. few TRBV19 CASTGYESSQGTNQPQHF
. . TRBV10-1 CASSETGPNYGYTF
TRBD1 . TRBV29-1 CSVGGGTGDVSEAFF
TRBD1 . TRBV28 CASSSGGQGAAEAFF
TRBD2 . TRBV27 CASSPGTSGTYEQYF
TRBD2 . TRBV29-1 CSVDGLAGGEGEQFF
. . TRBV11-2 CASSLTFGFRQGATEAFF
. . TRBV10-2 CASSEGYYNEQFF
. . TRBV5-4 CASSLGGTMNTEAFF
. . TRBV10-3 CAISETGYGNTIYF
. . TRBV7-8 CASSLDIPYEQYF
TRBD1 . TRBV9 CASSPDRELLSYNEQFF
. . TRBV16 CASSQIGDRQETQYF
. . TRBV19 CASSVRGAHTEAFF
. . TRBV6-6 CASSYGGARHTEAFF
TRBD2 . TRBV9 CASSAAMGGRLGETQYF
. . TRBV6-5 CASSRPRALDEAFF
. . TRBV14 CASSHGAVGGLQTETQYF
. . TRBV15 CATSRTRSSYEQYF
. . TRBV7-4 CASSLLLEQYF
. . TRBV18 CASSPRRQETQYF
. . TRBV10-3 CAISESPAASGNTIYF
TRBD1 . TRBV7-2 CASSLWTGDTGELFF
TRBD1 . TRBV2 CATSSRQGANIQYF
. . TRBV19 CASSIPGLGPSTGELFF
TRBD1 . TRBV9 CASSVGGQGIYGYTF
. . TRBV28 CASSFTGMDQPQHF
. . TRBV5-1 CASSLRGGDYGYTF
. . TRBV4-3 CASSQEARPYGYTF
. . TRBV10-3 CAIMETPVSIGYTF
. . TRBV5-1 CASSLASGLGTDTQYF
. . TRBV21-1 CASSNGLNRGLLCFQETQYF
. . TRBV2 CATREGNGYTF
. . TRBV7-9 CASSLAEEAFF
TRBD1 . TRBV28 CASSLGTGATNEKLFF
TRBD1 . TRBV10-3 CAISGTGAYEQYF
. . TRBV7-9 CASTYSGASTDTQYF
. . TRBV9 CASSPRGFTETQYF
TRBD2 . TRBV9 CASSSRPGLAGTHNEQFF
. . TRBV5-1 CASSLEPRSGNTIYF
. . TRBV6-1 CASRGGGRASNEQFF
TRBD1 . TRBV6-5 CASRTGDYGYTF
. . TRBV5-1 CASSLAGAPSEKLFF
TRBD1 . TRBV5-1 CASGTANTEAFF
. once TRBV27 CASSQRDNSGYTF
TRBD2 . TRBV5-1 CASSPGLAGGLVNTGELFF
TRBD1 . TRBV28 CASRTGDNEQFF
TRBD2 . TRBV9 CASSVAGGRTDTQYF
TRBD1 . TRBV6-5 CASTGTGPNEQYF
TRBD2 . TRBV7-2 CASSFGLDNEQFF
. . TRBV29-1 CSVGDRLKMTEAFF
TRBD2 . TRBV5-8 CASSSGLANYEQYF